This T cell receptor (beta chain) was sequenced for a study of shared clonotypes between healthy human individuals (dated by TCRdb to about 2020). Some background on the complete study: The cohort comprised a couple of women and a few men aged 18 to 49 years. Per donor, three plates each were used for CD4 naive and CD4 memory, two for CD8 naive, and one for CD8 memory. Blood TCR repertoires of a handful of healthy adults were deeply sequenced to estimate repertoire size and the extent of clonotype sharing between individuals. Libraries were prepared and TCR repertoires were sequenced by different laboratories using diverse techniques, in order to increase sequencing depth and limit assay-specific biases. Between about 0.85 and 10 billion PBMCs per donor were obtained by leukapheresis.

Broad study findings and their caveats: Sampling was restricted to blood, and TCR repertoires in tissue are likely to differ from TCR repertoires in blood. Compared with non-shared clonotypes, the clonotypes found in all four sorted-subset donors had higher generation probabilities. Incomplete sequencing was indicated by rarefaction of sorted-subset datasets, despite the large sequencing depth. Based on pairwise subsampling, the degree of clonotype sharing among donors was expected to be affected by sequencing depth. The genetic and exposure-history diversity represented was limited by the small number of donors. About 5% of naive CD4, 3% to 4% of naive CD8, approximately 2.2% of memory CD4, and 0.35% to 0.4% of memory CD8 clonotypes were shared across several donors. Naive subsets generally had larger estimated clonotype richness than memory subsets did.

Trimming at the junction amounts to 2 bases on V and 2 bases on J, and the germline ends lie 11 bases apart. The cysteine opens and the phenylalanine closes a CDR3 of 15 amino acids. Left in the record is the CDR3 DNA by itself, 45 bases read in frame from the first base. Looking up the germline V gene (reference sequence) yields CDR1 MNHEY and CDR2 SMNVEV. Healthy HIV-negative adults with no recently reported acute infections or vaccinations were included as donors. All donors were Caucasian adults living in Nashville, Tennessee, USA. CD4+ T cells were enriched by magnetic negative selection, after which naive cells were positively selected on CD45RA and the negative fraction was taken as the memory subset. After blood collection by leukapheresis, PBMCs were isolated using Ficoll-Histopaque density gradient centrifugation and then cryopreserved in the vapor phase of liquid nitrogen. Analytical flow cytometry was used to check the purity and quantity of every magnetically sorted T cell population. Genomic DNA was isolated from each sorted fraction and quantified by UV absorbance on a Nanodrop 2000c.

TCR CDR3 regions were amplified from genomic DNA by multiplex PCR using the deep immunoSEQ assay. Extracted genomic DNA from each cell subset was distributed evenly across all wells of several immunoSEQ 96-well plates, and each plate was treated as a replicate. For sorted subsets, about 210 ng of genomic DNA, equivalent to around 30,000 T cell genomes, went into each replicate PCR. The purified libraries were quantified using a Qubit 3.0 fluorometer, sized with a Bioanalyzer 2100, and then quantified again using the KAPA Library Quantification kit. Each immunoSEQ 96-well plate was sequenced on its own single-read 150-cycle Illumina NextSeq 550 flow cell. Under the source paper's analysis protocol: Because only junctional sequences without quality scores were contained in the immunoSEQ output, filtering matching that applied to full-length reads could not be performed. Sequences were annotated with PyIR, a Python wrapper for IgBLAST v1.9, using IMGT germline references to assign V/J genes and CDR3. Reads were filtered out if the reads had weak V/J assignments (E-value above 1e-6), no CDR3, stop codons, out-of-frame junctions, or ambiguous translated residues. V3J clonotypes were defined as sequences sharing an identical inferred V gene, J gene, and CDR3 amino acid sequence. Percentage overlap between repertoires was computed as shared unique clonotypes divided by the size of the smaller repertoire. Three approaches were used to assess repertoire richness: RTK rarefaction, the Chao1 estimator, and Recon v2.1 estimates of unobserved clonotypes. For all TCRbeta clonotypes obtained by the gDNA method from a handful of donors, generation probabilities were computed with OLGA. TCRdb retrieved this table from immuneACCESS and kept in-frame rearrangements only. Not all clones are present; in checked studies, unresolved V genes account for under half, and no reason is known for the remainder. The DNA was the basis for D and trimming; V, J and clone size are from that table. Within this sample are roughly 2 million clones, with 90% to 97% of them counted one time only. The ten largest clones add up to more than 0.1% of the sample.

Concerning this clone itself: This clone's antigen is unknown. No base qualities exist here, and no much larger clone lies one base off it.

This receptor was taken from a man between 18 and 35 years old in good health. Sequenced: naive CD4+ T cells sorted from blood. Reading the label with the study, this specimen's cell subset or site is: CD45RA+ positively selected. The sequence links TRBV27 to TRBJ2-3; 5 matching bases give a weak D call of TRBD2. CDR3 reads: CASSLVGVYTDTQYF. At the DNA level, the sequence is TGTGCCAGCAGTTTAGTGGGAGTATACACAGATACGCAGTATTTT.